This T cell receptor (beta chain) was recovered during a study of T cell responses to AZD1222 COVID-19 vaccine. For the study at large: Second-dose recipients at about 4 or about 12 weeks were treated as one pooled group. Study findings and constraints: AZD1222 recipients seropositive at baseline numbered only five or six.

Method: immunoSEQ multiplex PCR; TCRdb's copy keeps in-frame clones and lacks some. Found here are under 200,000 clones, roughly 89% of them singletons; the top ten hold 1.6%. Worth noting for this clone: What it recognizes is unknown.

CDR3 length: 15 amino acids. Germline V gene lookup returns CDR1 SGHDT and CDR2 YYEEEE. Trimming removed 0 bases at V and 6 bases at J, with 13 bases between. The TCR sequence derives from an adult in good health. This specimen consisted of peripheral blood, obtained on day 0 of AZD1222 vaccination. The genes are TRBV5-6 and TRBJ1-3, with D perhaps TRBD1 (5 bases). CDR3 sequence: CASSLGRQGINTIYF. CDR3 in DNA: TGTGCCAGCAGCTTGGGACGGCAGGGCATAAACACCATATATTTT.